This TCR beta chain emerged from a study of OX40 agonist ivuxolimab in advanced cancers. Study-wide context: Intravenous ivuxolimab at 0.01 to 10 mg/kg was given to patients every 2 weeks.

Findings of the study overall: It was also the case that some nonresponders had low normalized T-cell clonal expansion. Relative to CD4+ cells, CD8+ T cells on average had more expanded clones.

The CDR3 spans 16 residues. V lost 4 bases, J lost 2 bases, and 7 bases stayed unmatched. The germline gives CDR1 MNHNS, CDR2 SASEGT. TCRdb keeps only in-frame clones here, not all; method: immunoSEQ multiplex PCR. The data show 100,000 or so clones, 85% to 95% seen once. A remark on this clone: Its antigen is not identified.

The receptor was isolated from an adult with an advanced solid tumor such as melanoma, head and neck, liver or kidney cancer. The chain carries TRBV6-1 and TRBJ2-1; TRBD1 agrees at 8 bases. Source: CD4+ or CD8+ T cells sorted from blood, taken in a trial of the OX40 agonist ivuxolimab. In DNA form, the CDR3 reads TGTGCCAGCAGTGCCACAGGGGGATGGACCTACAATGAGCAGTTCTTC. It yields the protein CASSATGGWTYNEQFF.